This entry lists 9 T cell receptor beta chains sequenced from one sample in a study of radiotherapy plus CTLA-4 blockade in lung cancer. The data were produced by immunoSEQ multiplex PCR, yet TCRdb's version contains in-frame clones alone and is incomplete. This table holds over 15,000 clones, 86% found once. Sequencing used peripheral blood, obtained from a patient treated with radiotherapy plus ipilimumab. These receptors all stem from a human donor with non-small cell lung cancer whose response to radiotherapy plus ipilimumab could not be evaluated.

This chain connects TRBV28 to TRBJ2-5; D gene unclear. The CDR3 is 11 residues long. Per the germline V gene, CDR1 is MDHEN and CDR2 is SYDVKM. V lost 10 bases, J lost 5 bases, and 11 bases lay in between. The CDR3, as DNA: TGTGCCACCGGCTACGGGGAGACCCAGTACTTC. Its translation: CATGYGETQYF.

Written as DNA, the CDR3 is TGTGCCAGCAGTTTATCGCCGGGGTTATACGAGCAGTACTTC. As protein: CASSLSPGLYEQYF. The chain uses TRBV27 and TRBJ2-7; weak D call: TRBD2 (5 bases). Germline values: CDR1 MNHEY, CDR2 SMNVEV (reference sequence). The CDR3 has 14 residues. Trimming removed 0 bases at V and 4 bases at J, with 10 bases between.

The rearrangement joins TRBV30 to TRBJ2-1, with 8 positions matching TRBD2. Trimming took 2 bases from V and 10 from J; bases not matched to a gene: 16. The CDR3 is 16 residues long. CDR1 and CDR2 from the germline V gene are GTSNPN and SVGIG (reference sequence). CDR3 nucleotides: TGTGCCTGGAGTAGCGGGAGTCTCCTACTTCCTCGGGAGCAGTTCTTC. This codes for CAWSSGSLLLPREQFF.

CDR3 protein: CASKTGLSGANVLTF. CDR3 DNA: TGTGCCAGCAAAACAGGGCTCTCTGGGGCCAACGTCCTGACTTTC. This sequence joins TRBV6-1 and TRBJ2-6, with D possibly TRBD1 on 6 matching bases. Trimming stripped 7 bases from V and 0 bases from J, with 10 bases between. Germline CDR1 reads MNHNS; CDR2 reads SASEGT. The CDR3 is 15 amino acids.

The rearrangement uses TRBV28 and TRBJ2-6; 7 nucleotides align to TRBD2. Per germline, CDR1 MDHEN and CDR2 SYDVKM. The CDR3 runs 18 residues. After removal of 5 bases from V and 0 bases from J, the junction contained 10 bases not matched to a gene. CDR3 sequence reads: CASSLPGGVGSGANVLTF. Here the CDR3 DNA reads TGTGCCAGCAGTCTCCCTGGGGGGGTTGGCTCTGGGGCCAACGTCCTGACTTTC.

This chain connects TRBV19 to TRBJ1-4; no reliable D call. Germline V CDR1 and CDR2: LNHDA, SQIVND (reference sequence). CDR3 size: 14 residues. Trimming pared 6 bases from V and 1 base from J, leaving 9 bases between. CDR3 loop: CASSETGTNEKLFF. Written as DNA, the CDR3 is TGTGCCAGTAGCGAGACGGGAACTAATGAAAAACTGTTTTTT. Variable domain in full (rest from reference TRBV19 and TRBJ1-4): DGGITQSPKYLFRKEGQNVTLSCEQNLNHDAMYWYRQDPGQGLRLIYYSQIVNDFQKGDIAEGYSVSREKKESFPLTVTSAQKNPTAFYLCASSETGTNEKLFFGSGTQLSVL.

This chain joins TRBV2 and TRBJ1-2, with 9 positions matching TRBD1. There are 16 residues in the CDR3. In germline, CDR1 is SNHLY, CDR2 FYNNEI. V trimming: 8 bases; J trimming: 9 bases; junction bases outside the gene matches: 19. Written as DNA, the CDR3 is TGTGCCAGCGAAGATTTTTCCGGGACAGGGAAAGTGTGCTACACCTTC. Protein sequence: CASEDFSGTGKVCYTF.

This chain joins TRBV4-2 and TRBJ1-1; 7 bases fit TRBD1. CDR1 is LGHNA, CDR2 YNFKEQ, per germline. The CDR3 is 14 amino acids. V dropped 4 bases and J dropped 2; count of bases not matched to a gene: 4. The CDR3: CASSPGQHNTEAFF. As DNA, the CDR3 is TGTGCCAGCAGCCCGGGACAGCATAACACTGAAGCTTTCTTT.

This clone has just one count. The rearrangement links TRBV14 to TRBJ2-7; TRBD2 matches 10 bases. V dropped 1 base and J dropped 4; count of bases not matched to a gene: 4. Germline CDR1 and CDR2: SGHDN and FVKESK. The CDR3 covers 15 residues. CDR3 residues: CASSQGRTSGYEQYF. CDR3 sequence (DNA): TGTGCCAGCAGCCAAGGCCGGACTAGCGGTTACGAGCAGTACTTC.